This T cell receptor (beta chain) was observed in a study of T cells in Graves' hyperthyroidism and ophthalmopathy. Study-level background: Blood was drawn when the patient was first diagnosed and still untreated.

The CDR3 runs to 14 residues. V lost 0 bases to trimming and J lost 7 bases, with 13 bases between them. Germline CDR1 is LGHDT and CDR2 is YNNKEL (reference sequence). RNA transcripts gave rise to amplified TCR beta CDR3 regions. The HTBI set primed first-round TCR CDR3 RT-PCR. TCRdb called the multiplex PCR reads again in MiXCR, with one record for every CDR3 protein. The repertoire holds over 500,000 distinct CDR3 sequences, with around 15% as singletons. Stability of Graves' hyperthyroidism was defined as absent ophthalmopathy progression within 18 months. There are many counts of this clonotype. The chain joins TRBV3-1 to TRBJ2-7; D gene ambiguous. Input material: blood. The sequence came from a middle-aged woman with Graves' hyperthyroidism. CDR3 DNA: TGTGCCAGCAGCCAAGATGTCGCGAATCGGGAGCAGTACTTC. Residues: CASSQDVANREQYF.